These 26 T cell receptor beta chains originate from one sample sequenced in a study of blood T cell repertoires in COVID-19. The repertoire was sequenced with immunoSEQ multiplex PCR; TCRdb's copy has only in-frame clones and lacks some. The data contain hundreds of thousands of clones, 85% to 90% of them singletons. Material for sequencing was PBMCs or T cells enriched from blood (not recorded which). The receptors here all came from a man in his forties who had recovered from COVID-19.

This clone was found once. The rearrangement joins TRBV9 to TRBJ1-1; the D is unclear. Germline CDR1 reads SGDLS; CDR2 reads YYNGEE. Trimming took 4 bases from V and 1 from J, leaving 8 bases between them. The length of the CDR3 is 13 residues. The CDR3 region is CASSKGGNTEAFF. The CDR3 nucleotides read TGTGCCAGCAGCAAGGGAGGGAACACTGAAGCTTTCTTT.

The rearrangement links TRBV18 to TRBJ1-4, with D perhaps matching TRBD1 (5 bases). Deletions cut 6 bases from V and 5 bases from J, with 10 bases between. This CDR3 is 13 amino acids long. Looked up from germline, CDR1 is KGHSH and CDR2 is LQKENI. The CDR3 DNA is TGTGCCAGCTCGGGGGGATTAAATGAAAAACTGTTTTTT. The encoded protein is CASSGGLNEKLFF.

The V and J genes are TRBV10-3 and TRBJ1-2; D is uncertain. The V end lost 0 bases, the J end lost 0 bases, and 11 bases lay between the germline ends. Germline loops: CDR1 ENHRY, CDR2 SYGVKD. This CDR3 contains 16 residues. The CDR3 loop is CAISESKSNSNYGYTF. DNA for the CDR3: TGTGCCATCAGTGAGTCAAAGTCTAATTCTAACTATGGCTACACCTTC.

This chain joins TRBV18 and TRBJ2-7; perhaps TRBD1 as D (6 bases). This CDR3 is built from 15 residues. Germline V lookup: CDR1 KGHSH, CDR2 LQKENI. V was pared by 6 bases and J by 3 bases, with 18 bases between. The CDR3 sequence: CASSSGALRNYEQYF. CDR3 nucleotide sequence: TGTGCCAGCTCTTCAGGGGCCCTCCGAAACTACGAGCAGTACTTC.

This chain connects TRBV7-2 to TRBJ2-1; D possibly corresponds to TRBD1 (5 bases). The V end was cut by 4 bases, the J end by 0 bases, with 10 bases between. From germline, CDR1 is SGHTA and CDR2 FQGNSA. The CDR3 runs 15 residues. CDR3 sequence (DNA): TGTGCCAGCAGCTGGACCCAGGGCTCCTACAATGAGCAGTTCTTC. Protein: CASSWTQGSYNEQFF.

The rearrangement joins TRBV25-1 to TRBJ2-5; TRBD2 agrees at 9 bases. Trimming removed 3 bases from V and 7 bases from J; junction bases left unmatched: 12. CDR1 MGHDK and CDR2 SYGVNS come from the germline V gene. The CDR3 runs 16 residues. The CDR3 spells CASSDWAGGAYGTQYF. CDR3 DNA: TGTGCCAGCAGTGATTGGGCGGGAGGGGCCTATGGGACCCAGTACTTC.

This chain joins TRBV5-1 and TRBJ2-4; 9 bases are a match to TRBD1. J was trimmed by 10 bases and V by 1 base; bases with no gene match: 3. The CDR3 spans 13 residues. From germline, CDR1 is SGHRS and CDR2 YFSETQ. For the CDR3, the DNA is TGCGCCAGCAGCTTGTCGGGACAGGGTATTCAGTACTTC. Translated, it gives CASSLSGQGIQYF.

CDR3 nucleotides: TGTGCCAGCAGTTTATCCGGGACAGGGGGCTATTTTGGCTACACCTTC. Translated, it gives CASSLSGTGGYFGYTF. The rearrangement joins TRBV6-5 to TRBJ1-2, with TRBD1 matching over 12 bases. Germline CDR1 and CDR2: MNHEY and SVGAGI. Trimming removed 4 bases from V and 7 bases from J; junction bases left unmatched: 10. The CDR3 length is 16 residues.

The J gene is TRBJ1-3, the V gene TRBV27, with no clear D. The CDR3 spans 14 residues. Trimming took off 6 bases at V and 3 bases at J, with 12 bases between the two ends. Looked up from germline, CDR1 is MNHEY and CDR2 is SMNVEV (reference sequence). CDR3 nucleotides: TGTGCCAGCAGCTCCGGGGTCAATGGAAACACCATATATTTT. This translates into CASSSGVNGNTIYF.

The chain joins TRBV5-4 to TRBJ1-3, with TRBD1 matching over 9 bases. The CDR3 covers 15 residues. V shed 2 bases, J shed 4 bases, and the junction held 4 bases outside the gene matches. The germline CDR1 and CDR2 sequences are SGHNT and YYREEE (reference sequence). The CDR3 DNA reads as TGTGCCAGCAGCTTACAGGGGGCGGGAGGAAACACCATATATTTT. Translation gives CASSLQGAGGNTIYF.

The V gene is TRBV11-2, the J gene TRBJ1-6; tentative D call: TRBD1 (5 bases). CDR3 length: 18 residues. Trimming removed 0 bases at V and 0 bases at J, with 12 bases between. The germline V gene encodes CDR1 SGHAT and CDR2 FQNNGV. CDR3 bases: TGTGCCAGCAGCTTAGACAGGGATTTCGACTCCTATAATTCACCCCTCCACTTT. Translating it yields CASSLDRDFDSYNSPLHF.

The J gene is TRBJ1-6, the V gene TRBV5-4; no clear D. The V end was cut by 1 base, the J end by 2 bases, with 10 bases between. The germline gives CDR1 SGHNT, CDR2 YYREEE (reference sequence). This CDR3 is built from 16 residues. The CDR3 sequence is CASSLIAPAYNSPLHF. In DNA form, the CDR3 reads TGTGCCAGCAGCTTGATAGCCCCGGCCTATAATTCACCCCTCCACTTT.

This clone was counted only a few times. The chain has TRBV19 and TRBJ1-6, with D maybe TRBD1 (5 bases). The CDR3 has 14 residues. CDR1 and CDR2 (germline): LNHDA, SQIVND (reference sequence). Trimming removed 5 bases from V and 11 bases from J, with 16 bases in between. In nucleotides, the CDR3 is TGTGCCAGTAGTCCCGCCTCGGGGGAGGCACCCCTCCACTTT. Translated: CASSPASGEAPLHF. Full variable domain (outside the CDR3, taken from reference TRBV19 and TRBJ1-6): DGGITQSPKYLFRKEGQNVTLSCEQNLNHDAMYWYRQDPGQGLRLIYYSQIVNDFQKGDIAEGYSVSREKKESFPLTVTSAQKNPTAFYLCASSPASGEAPLHFGNGTRLTVT.

The chain combines TRBV2 with TRBJ2-2, with D unclear. The CDR3 has 14 residues. V lost 2 bases, J lost 5 bases, and 9 bases lay in between. CDR1 and CDR2 from the germline V gene are SNHLY and FYNNEI. The CDR3 sequence: CASSELVSTGELFF. In nucleotides, the CDR3 is TGTGCCAGCAGTGAACTAGTTTCTACCGGGGAGCTGTTTTTT.

V is TRBV5-4 and J is TRBJ2-1, with 9 bases that match TRBD2. Looked up from germline, CDR1 is SGHNT and CDR2 is YYREEE (reference sequence). CDR3 length: 16 amino acids. With V trimmed by 4 bases and J by 7 bases, 12 bases remained unmatched. CDR3: CASSGASGAPLNEQFF. CDR3 DNA: TGTGCCAGCAGCGGGGCTAGCGGGGCCCCTTTGAATGAGCAGTTCTTC.

The chain links TRBV3-1 (or the pseudogene TRBV3-2) to TRBJ2-5; no clear D gene. Germline CDR1 and CDR2: LGHDT and YNNKEL (reference sequence). Deletions cut 0 bases from V and 2 bases from J, with 10 bases between. The CDR3 is made up of 15 amino acids. This chain's CDR3 is CASSQDLLRQETQYF. In nucleotides, the CDR3 is TGTGCCAGCAGCCAAGATCTTTTGAGACAAGAGACCCAGTACTTC.

The gene calls are TRBV19 and TRBJ2-2, with 8 bases matching TRBD1. The CDR3 has 14 residues. Germline V lookup: CDR1 LNHDA, CDR2 SQIVND (reference sequence). The ends lost 7 bases at V and 4 bases at J; junction bases unmatched: 5. The CDR3 DNA follows: TGTGCCAGTACCGGGACAGGAGGCACCGGGGAGCTGTTTTTT. This translates into CASTGTGGTGELFF.

V gene TRBV14 combines with J gene TRBJ2-5; perhaps TRBD1 as D (6 bases). There are 15 residues in the CDR3. Looked up from germline, CDR1 is SGHDN and CDR2 is FVKESK. Trimming cost V 5 bases and J 5 bases, with 18 bases left between them. The CDR3 nucleotides read TGTGCCAGCAGCTACAGGACAGTAGGACGGGAGACCCAGTACTTC. The encoded protein is CASSYRTVGRETQYF.

About this clone itself: The same CDR3 can be traced to other DNA sequences in this sample. The chain couples TRBV6-5 to TRBJ1-2; D unclear. CDR1 MNHEY and CDR2 SVGAGI come from the germline V gene. V was clipped by 0 bases and J by 2 bases, with 7 bases between them. The length of the CDR3 is 14 residues. CDR3 coding DNA: TGTGCCAGCAGTTACTCAGGCGGGAACTATGGCTACACCTTC. Amino acid sequence: CASSYSGGNYGYTF.

This clone was counted a single time. The J gene is TRBJ2-7, the V gene TRBV11-2, with 8 bases that match TRBD1. Germline trimming cut 5 bases from V and 3 bases from J; bases unmatched to any gene: 12. The CDR3 is 16 residues long. Germline CDR1 reads SGHAT; CDR2 reads FQNNGV. Here the CDR3 reads CASSDPSGGEFYEQYF. The DNA of the CDR3 is TGTGCCAGCAGCGACCCCTCAGGGGGCGAATTCTACGAGCAGTACTTC.

The V gene is TRBV6-5, the J gene TRBJ1-6, with 7 bases fitting TRBD1. The CDR3 is made up of 14 amino acids. V gave up 0 bases and J gave up 11 bases; unmatched junction bases: 4. Germline CDR1 reads MNHEY; CDR2 reads SVGAGI. The CDR3 is CASSYSGRGPPLHF. The CDR3 region has the DNA TGTGCCAGCAGTTACTCCGGTAGGGGGCCACCCCTCCACTTT.

V and J are TRBV19 and TRBJ1-4, with a tentative D call TRBD1 (5 bases). The CDR3 extends over 15 amino acids. Trimming took off 3 bases at V and 4 bases at J, with 12 bases between the two ends. From germline, CDR1 is LNHDA and CDR2 SQIVND (reference sequence). The CDR3 is CASSMPGLLNEKLFF. For the CDR3, the DNA is TGTGCCAGTAGTATGCCGGGACTCCTTAATGAAAAACTGTTTTTT.

The genes are TRBV5-1 and TRBJ1-5, with D perhaps TRBD1 (5 bases). CDR3 size: 14 residues. Trimming cost V 1 base and J 5 bases, with 10 bases left between them. CDR1 and CDR2 (germline): SGHRS, YFSETQ. The CDR3 DNA follows: TGCGCCAGCAGCTTGATAACAGGTGATCAGCCCCAGCATTTT. Encoded protein: CASSLITGDQPQHF.

The chain has TRBV6-5 and TRBJ1-1; unclear D gene. This CDR3 comprises 14 residues. Per germline, CDR1 MNHEY and CDR2 SVGAGI. V was pared by 6 bases and J by 2 bases, with 13 bases between. CDR3 sequence reads: CASRVFIRNTEAFF. CDR3 DNA sequence: TGTGCCAGCAGGGTCTTTATCAGAAACACTGAAGCTTTCTTT.

This rearrangement joins TRBV18 to TRBJ1-6, with D possibly matching TRBD1 (5 bases). V dropped 2 bases and J dropped 9 bases, with 14 bases sitting between them. The CDR3 length is 15 residues. Germline CDR1 KGHSH, CDR2 LQKENI. The CDR3 DNA sequence: TGTGCCAGCTCACCAGGTACAGGCGGTTCTTCACCCCTCCACTTT. Encoded protein: CASSPGTGGSSPLHF.

The chain links TRBV3-1 (or the pseudogene TRBV3-2) to TRBJ1-3; the match to TRBD1 covers 9 bases. The trim removed 4 bases at V and 2 bases at J, leaving 12 bases unmatched. The CDR3 runs 18 residues. The germline V gene has CDR1 LGHDT and CDR2 YNNKEL (reference sequence). The CDR3 DNA sequence: TGTGCCAGCAGCCCGCCCCCCTACAGGGGGCCCCCTGGAAACACCATATATTTT. As protein: CASSPPPYRGPPGNTIYF.